A few counts support the clone carrying this T cell receptor beta chain. The antigen is unknown. TCRdb analysed the reads with MiXCR anew, one entry per CDR3 protein. The data contain 20,000 to 25,000 distinct CDR3 sequences, around 70% of them singletons. Germline lookup yields CDR1 DFQATT and CDR2 SNEGSKA (reference sequence). The ends were cut back, 6 bases at V and 8 bases at J, with 16 bases in the middle. This CDR3 region has 13 residues. The sample comes from a study of type 1 regulatory T cells. The wider study: T-allo10 is an in vitro-generated, Tr1-enriched CD4 T cell product specific for alloantigen.

The graft donor-derived T-allo10 cells reportedly recognize host alloantigens, are anergic, and suppress alloantigen-specifically. Source material: cultured T cells, either the whole culture or a sorted T cell fraction (not recorded which). Subset reported: Tr1-enriched cell product generated in vitro against host alloantigens. The TCR comes from a human donor in good health. The rearrangement links TRBV20-1 to TRBJ1-4; D remains unclear. CDR3 nucleotides: TGCAGTGCCGGGTCCGGAATGCAAGAAAAACTGTTTTTT. It specifies CSAGSGMQEKLFF.